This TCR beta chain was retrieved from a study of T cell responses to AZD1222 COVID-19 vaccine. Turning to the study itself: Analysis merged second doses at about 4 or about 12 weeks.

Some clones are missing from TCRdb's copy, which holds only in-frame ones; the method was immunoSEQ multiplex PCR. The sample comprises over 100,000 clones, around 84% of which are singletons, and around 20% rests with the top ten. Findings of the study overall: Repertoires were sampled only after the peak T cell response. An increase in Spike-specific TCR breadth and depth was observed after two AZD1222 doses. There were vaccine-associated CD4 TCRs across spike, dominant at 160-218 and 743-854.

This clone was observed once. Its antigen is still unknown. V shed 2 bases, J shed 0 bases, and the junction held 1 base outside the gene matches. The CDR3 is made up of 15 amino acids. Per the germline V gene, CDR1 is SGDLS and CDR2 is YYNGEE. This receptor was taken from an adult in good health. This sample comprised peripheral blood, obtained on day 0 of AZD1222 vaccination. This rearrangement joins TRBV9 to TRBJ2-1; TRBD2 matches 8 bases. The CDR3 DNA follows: TGTGCCAGCAGCGTGAGCGGGGGCTCCTACAATGAGCAGTTCTTC. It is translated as CASSVSGGSYNEQFF.